This T cell receptor beta chain was observed in a study of PD-L1 blockade in urothelial cancer. Specified time point: pretreatment peripheral blood. Clones were read by immunoSEQ multiplex PCR, and TCRdb kept only the in-frame ones, dropping some. Here the sample spans about 57,000 clones, around 81% being singletons. V lost 1 base to trimming and J lost 5 bases, with 9 bases between them. Per the germline V gene, CDR1 is SGDLS and CDR2 is YYNGEE. The CDR3 length is 14 residues. This clone was found once. The sequence was collected from a man between 65 and 79 years old with urothelial cancer. The sample was PBMCs, taken around atezolizumab (anti-PD-L1) treatment. The rearrangement links TRBV9 to TRBJ2-2; the D gene is possibly TRBD1 (6 bases). The CDR3 region has the DNA TGTGCCAGCAGCGTAAGACAGGCGACCGGGGAGCTGTTTTTT. Translated, it gives CASSVRQATGELFF.